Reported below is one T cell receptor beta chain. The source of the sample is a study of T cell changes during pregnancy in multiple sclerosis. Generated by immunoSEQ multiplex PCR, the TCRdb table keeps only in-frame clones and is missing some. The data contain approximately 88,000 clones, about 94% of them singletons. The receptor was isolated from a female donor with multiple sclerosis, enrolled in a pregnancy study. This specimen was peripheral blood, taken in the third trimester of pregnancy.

The DNA for the CDR3 is TGCAGCGTTGAAGTGTATGGAGGTGCTAGCACAGATACGCAGTATTTT. The encoded protein is CSVEVYGGASTDTQYF. The chain is built from TRBV29-1 and TRBJ2-3; TRBD2 might be the D (5 bases). The V gene lost 1 base and the J gene lost 0 bases, with 14 bases spanning the gap. This CDR3 is built from 16 residues. Germline assignment: CDR1 SQVTM and CDR2 ANQGSEA.